This T cell receptor beta chain was documented in a study of T-cell memory formation after mild COVID-19. Trimming cost V 6 bases and J 10 bases, with 12 bases left between them. The germline gives CDR1 LGHDT, CDR2 YNNKEL (reference sequence). The CDR3 is made up of 11 amino acids. TCRdb called the 5' RACE reads again in MiXCR, with one record for every CDR3 protein. The sample lists about 150,000 distinct CDR3 sequences, 13% to 15% occurring once. The sequencing sample was made of PBMCs or a T cell subset sorted from them (not recorded which). The chain combines TRBV3-1 with TRBJ1-1; tentatively, D is TRBD1 (5 bases). The TCR originated in an adult woman who had mild COVID-19 (a few samples of this study predate the infection). Cell type and time point are not known. The CDR3 DNA sequence: TGTGCCAGCAGGGGCAGGGCGGGAGCTTTCTTT. It translates to CASRGRAGAFF.